This T cell receptor (beta chain) is from a study of blood T cells in healthy people across ages. Overall study findings and caveats: Donors of long life had a larger count of naive CD4+ cells and greater diversity than aged donors.

A second PCR, run for about 7 to 11 cycles, used a sample-barcoded 5' primer plus a J-beta primer mix. TCRdb itself ran the 5' RACE reads through MiXCR, one entry per CDR3 protein. The sample holds about 1 million distinct CDR3 sequences, 40% to 50% seen once. The CDR3 is 16 amino acids. V lost 4 bases and J 0 bases, leaving 15 bases between the germline ends. Germline V gene data show CDR1 as KGHSH and CDR2 as LQKENI. Concerning this clonotype: As yet, its antigen is unknown.

Samples each yielded at least 6 micrograms of total RNA. This chain connects TRBV18 to TRBJ1-1; D might be TRBD1 (6 bases). Sequencing was done on a sample of blood. The clonotype originates from a woman aged 60-75 years in good health. The CDR3 DNA sequence: TGTGCCAGCTCACTTGGGGGACATGACATGAACACTGAAGCTTTCTTT. Amino acid sequence: CASSLGGHDMNTEAFF.